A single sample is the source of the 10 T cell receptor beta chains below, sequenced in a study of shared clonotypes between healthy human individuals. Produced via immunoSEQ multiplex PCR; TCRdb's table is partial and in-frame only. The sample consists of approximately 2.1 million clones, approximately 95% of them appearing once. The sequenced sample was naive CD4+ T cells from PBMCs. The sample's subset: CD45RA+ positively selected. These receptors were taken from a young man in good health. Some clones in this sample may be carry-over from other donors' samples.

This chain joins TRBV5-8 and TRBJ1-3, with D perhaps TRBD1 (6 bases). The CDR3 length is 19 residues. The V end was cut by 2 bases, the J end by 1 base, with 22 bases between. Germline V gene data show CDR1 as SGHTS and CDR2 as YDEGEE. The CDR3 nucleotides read TGTGCCAGCAGCTTAGTGAGGACAGCCCTCACCCAGTCTGGAAACACCATATATTTT. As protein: CASSLVRTALTQSGNTIYF.

The CDR3 spells CASSQPVGGNTEAFF. Written as DNA, the CDR3 is TGTGCCAGCAGTCAACCTGTAGGGGGGAACACTGAAGCTTTCTTT. This chain uses TRBV25-1 with TRBJ1-1, with a possible D match to TRBD1 (6 bases). Germline lookup yields CDR1 MGHDK and CDR2 SYGVNS. The CDR3 sequence is 15 residues long. The V end was cut by 5 bases, the J end by 1 base, with 14 bases between.

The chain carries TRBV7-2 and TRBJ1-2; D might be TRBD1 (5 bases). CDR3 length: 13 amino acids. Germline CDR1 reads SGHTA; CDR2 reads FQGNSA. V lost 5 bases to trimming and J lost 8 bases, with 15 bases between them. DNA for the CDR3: TGTGCCAGCAGCAAGAAGGTCCAGGGCGGCTACACCTTC. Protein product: CASSKKVQGGYTF.

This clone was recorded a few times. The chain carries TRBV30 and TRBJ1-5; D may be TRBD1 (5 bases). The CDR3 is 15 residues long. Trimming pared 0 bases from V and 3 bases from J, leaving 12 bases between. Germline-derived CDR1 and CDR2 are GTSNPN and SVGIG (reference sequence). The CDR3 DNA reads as TGTGCCTGGAGTGTACGGGGCGGCCTCAATCAGCCCCAGCATTTT. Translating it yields CAWSVRGGLNQPQHF.

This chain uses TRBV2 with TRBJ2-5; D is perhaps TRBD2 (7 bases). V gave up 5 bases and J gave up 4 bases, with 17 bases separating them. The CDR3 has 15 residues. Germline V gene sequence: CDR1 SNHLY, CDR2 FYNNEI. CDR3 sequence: CASSKMRAGAETQYF. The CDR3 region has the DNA TGTGCCAGCAGTAAAATGAGGGCGGGGGCAGAGACCCAGTACTTC.

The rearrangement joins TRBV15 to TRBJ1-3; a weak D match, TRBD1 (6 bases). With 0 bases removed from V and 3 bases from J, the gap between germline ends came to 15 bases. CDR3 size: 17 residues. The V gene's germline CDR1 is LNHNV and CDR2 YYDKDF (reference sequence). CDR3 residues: CATSRDPWGGHGNTIYF. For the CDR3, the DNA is TGTGCCACCAGCAGAGATCCCTGGGGGGGGCATGGAAACACCATATATTTT.

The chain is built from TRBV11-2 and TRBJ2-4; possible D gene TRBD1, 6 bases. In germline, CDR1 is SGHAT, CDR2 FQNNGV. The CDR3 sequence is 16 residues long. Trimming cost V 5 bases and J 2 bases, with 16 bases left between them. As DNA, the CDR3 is TGTGCCAGCAGCCCCATTCAGGGGTTCCCCAAAAACATTCAGTACTTC. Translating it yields CASSPIQGFPKNIQYF.

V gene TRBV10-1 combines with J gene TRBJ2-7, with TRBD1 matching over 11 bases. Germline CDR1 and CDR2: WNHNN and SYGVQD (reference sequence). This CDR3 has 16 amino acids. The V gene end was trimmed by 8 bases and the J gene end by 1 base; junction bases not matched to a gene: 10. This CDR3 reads CASQDRGRFLSYEQYF. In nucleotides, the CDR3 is TGCGCCAGCCAGGACAGGGGGCGCTTCTTATCCTACGAGCAGTACTTC.

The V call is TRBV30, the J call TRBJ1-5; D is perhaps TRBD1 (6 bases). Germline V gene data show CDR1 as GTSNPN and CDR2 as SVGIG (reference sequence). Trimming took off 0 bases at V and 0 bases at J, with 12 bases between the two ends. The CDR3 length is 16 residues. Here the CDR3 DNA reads TGTGCCTGGAGTGTACGCAGGGGCGCTAGCAATCAGCCCCAGCATTTT. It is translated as CAWSVRRGASNQPQHF.

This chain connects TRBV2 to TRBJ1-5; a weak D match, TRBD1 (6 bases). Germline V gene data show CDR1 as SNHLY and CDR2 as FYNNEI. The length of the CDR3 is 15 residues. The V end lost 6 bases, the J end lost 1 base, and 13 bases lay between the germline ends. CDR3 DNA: TGTGCCAGCAGCCGACAGGCGGACAGCAATCAGCCCCAGCATTTT. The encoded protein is CASSRQADSNQPQHF.